Each of the 28 T cell receptor beta chains below was sequenced from the same sample in a study of siplizumab effects on memory and regulatory T cells. Generated by immunoSEQ multiplex PCR, the TCRdb table keeps only in-frame clones and is missing some. Of 75,000 to 100,000 clones in the sample, 94% were seen once. Sample: non-Treg CD4+ T cells sorted from blood. The receptors shown here come from a human donor in good health.

V gene TRBV6-5 combines with J gene TRBJ1-3, with D possibly matching TRBD1 (6 bases). Germline V gene data show CDR1 as MNHEY and CDR2 as SVGAGI. The V and J ends lost 5 bases and 0 bases respectively, with 8 bases between them. The CDR3 loop spans 14 amino acids. The CDR3 is CASSGQSSGNTIYF. CDR3 coding DNA: TGTGCCAGCAGTGGACAGAGCTCTGGAAACACCATATATTTT.

The chain employs TRBV5-1 and TRBJ1-1; 11 bases line up with TRBD1. Germline CDR1 reads SGHRS; CDR2 reads YFSETQ. J was trimmed by 0 bases and V by 4 bases; bases with no gene match: 8. The CDR3 extends over 17 amino acids. For the CDR3, the DNA is TGCGCCAGCAGCATGGACAGGGGGCGGTTGGTGAACACTGAAGCTTTCTTT. It codes for CASSMDRGRLVNTEAFF. The full variable domain, its missing parts supplied by reference TRBV5-1 and TRBJ1-1, is KAGVTQTPRYLIKTRGQQVTLSCSPISGHRSVSWYQQTPGQGLQFLFEYFSETQRNKGNFPGRFSGRQFSNSRSEMNVSTLELGDSALYLCASSMDRGRLVNTEAFFGQGTRLTVV.

The chain joins TRBV19 to TRBJ2-7; D possibly matches TRBD1 or TRBD2 (6 bases each). Germline V gives CDR1 LNHDA, CDR2 SQIVND (reference sequence). Trimming took 6 bases from V and 7 from J, leaving 16 bases between them. The CDR3 sequence is 13 residues long. The CDR3 sequence is CASRSRGEREQYF. In DNA form, the CDR3 reads TGTGCCAGTAGAAGTAGGGGGGAGCGAGAGCAGTACTTC.

V and J are TRBV11-3 and TRBJ2-7; maybe TRBD1 (6 bases). CDR1 and CDR2 from the germline V gene are SGHNT and YENEEA. The CDR3 is made up of 13 amino acids. The V and J ends lost 1 base and 7 bases respectively, with 11 bases between them. The CDR3 is CASSLGGPGEQYF. The CDR3 region has the DNA TGTGCCAGCAGCTTAGGGGGGCCGGGGGAGCAGTACTTC.

Concerning this clone itself: Additional DNA sequences in this sample encode the identical CDR3. The chain couples TRBV4-2 to TRBJ1-5; 7 nucleotides agree with TRBD1. CDR3 length equals 14 residues. Germline V CDR1 and CDR2: LGHNA, YNFKEQ. V was pared by 4 bases and J by 4 bases, with 4 bases of the junction left unmatched. Written as DNA, the CDR3 is TGTGCCAGCAGCCCGACAGGGAGAAATCAGCCCCAGCATTTT. Protein sequence: CASSPTGRNQPQHF.

V is TRBV29-1 and J is TRBJ1-4; D may be TRBD1 (5 bases). Trimming left V 4 bases short and J 8 bases short, with 8 bases between. Germline V gene sequence: CDR1 SQVTM, CDR2 ANQGSEA. The CDR3 has 11 residues. CDR3 amino acids: CSVGGGEKLFF. The DNA for the CDR3 is TGCAGCGTTGGGGGGGGAGAAAAACTGTTTTTT.

V is TRBV20-1 and J is TRBJ1-2; D is possibly TRBD1 (5 bases). Germline V lookup: CDR1 DFQATT, CDR2 SNEGSKA (reference sequence). This CDR3 has 11 residues. V lost 2 bases and J 6 bases, leaving 7 bases between the germline ends. The CDR3 sequence: CSARRGDGYTF. The CDR3 DNA reads as TGCAGTGCTAGACGGGGGGATGGCTACACCTTC.

The rearrangement joins TRBV14 to TRBJ2-7; 13 bases align to TRBD2. The V segment lost 5 bases and the J segment 6 bases; nucleotides outside the gene matches: 7. Germline V gives CDR1 SGHDN, CDR2 FVKESK. The CDR3 extends over 15 amino acids. This chain's CDR3 is CASSGLAGADAEQYF. The CDR3 coding sequence is TGTGCCAGCAGCGGACTAGCGGGAGCTGACGCCGAGCAGTACTTC. The whole variable domain, filled in from reference TRBV14 and TRBJ2-7, reads EAGVTQFPSHSVIEKGQTVTLRCDPISGHDNLYWYRRVMGKEIKFLLHFVKESKQDESGMPNNRFLAERTGGTYSTLKVQPAELEDSGVYFCASSGLAGADAEQYFGPGTRLTVT.

The chain employs TRBV6-1 and TRBJ2-2; TRBD1 matches 8 bases. The CDR3 spans 13 residues. The junction had 2 bases not matched to a gene; V was cut back by 6 bases and J by 5 bases. CDR1 and CDR2 from the germline V gene are MNHNS and SASEGT. The CDR3 region has the DNA TGTGCCAGCAGGGACAGGGTAACCGGGGAGCTGTTTTTT. Translated: CASRDRVTGELFF.

This chain links TRBV10-3 with TRBJ2-7; weak D call: TRBD1 (6 bases). CDR1 is ENHRY and CDR2 is SYGVKD in the germline V gene. CDR3 length equals 16 residues. V lost 10 bases and J 0 bases, leaving 22 bases between the germline ends. In nucleotides, the CDR3 is TGTGCCACACTAAACGATCAGGGGAGACCCTCCTACGAGCAGTACTTC. It specifies CATLNDQGRPSYEQYF.

The chain is built from TRBV5-5 and TRBJ1-1, with D possibly TRBD1 on 6 matching bases. The CDR3 runs 12 residues. Trimming shortened V by 10 bases and J by 0 bases, and 10 bases separated the two germline ends. Germline CDR1 SGHKS, CDR2 YYEKEE (reference sequence). Here the CDR3 reads CACYRVNTEAFF. For the CDR3, the DNA is TGTGCCTGTTACAGGGTGAACACTGAAGCTTTCTTT. Supplemented by reference TRBV5-5 and TRBJ1-1, the full variable domain reads DAGVTQSPTHLIKTRGQQVTLRCSPISGHKSVSWYQQVLGQGPQFIFQYYEKEERGRGNFPDRFSARQFPNYSSELNVNALLLGDSALYLCACYRVNTEAFFGQGTRLTVV.

The CDR3 loop is CASTPGGGSNQPQHF. CDR3 DNA: TGTGCCAGCACCCCAGGGGGCGGAAGCAATCAGCCCCAGCATTTT. The V gene is TRBV28, the J gene TRBJ1-5; 8 nucleotides match TRBD1. The germline gives CDR1 MDHEN, CDR2 SYDVKM. V shed 7 bases, J shed 1 base, and the junction held 6 bases outside the gene matches. The CDR3 contains 15 residues.

The chain links TRBV7-8 to TRBJ1-4, with D tentatively TRBD1 (5 bases). There are 14 residues in the CDR3. V gave up 8 bases and J gave up 6 bases, with 16 bases separating them. CDR1 and CDR2 (germline): SGHVS, FQNEAQ. In DNA, the CDR3 is TGTGCCAGCCTTGCGGGGAGGGGAGATGAAAAACTGTTTTTT. Its translation is CASLAGRGDEKLFF.

The V and J genes are TRBV19 and TRBJ1-1; maybe TRBD1 (6 bases). With 5 bases removed from V and 5 bases from J, the gap between germline ends came to 15 bases. The CDR3 contains 14 residues. Germline V lookup: CDR1 LNHDA, CDR2 SQIVND (reference sequence). CDR3 residues: CASSPRRGGTEAFF. The CDR3 nucleotides are TGTGCCAGTAGTCCTCGCAGGGGAGGGACTGAAGCTTTCTTT.

As concerns this clone: The germline gene is not matched at one end of the junction; a read error may be the cause. For the CDR3, the DNA is TGCAGCGTAGAAGACAGGAGGCGCTACAATGAGCAGTTCTTC. Encoded protein: CSVEDRRRYNEQFF. The chain carries TRBV29-1 and TRBJ2-1; D is possibly TRBD1 (6 bases). This CDR3 is 14 amino acids long. Germline V gene data show CDR1 as SQVTM and CDR2 as ANQGSEA.

The chain uses TRBV7-9 and TRBJ2-7; D remains ambiguous. Germline values: CDR1 SEHNR, CDR2 FQNEAQ (reference sequence). CDR3 length: 14 residues. V was pared by 0 bases and J by 1 base, with 7 bases between. CDR3 sequence: CASSLAGSSYEQYF. CDR3 bases: TGTGCCAGCAGCTTAGCTGGGTCATCCTACGAGCAGTACTTC.

The V gene is TRBV11-3, the J gene TRBJ2-7; TRBD2 matches at 14 bases. The CDR3 consists of 17 residues. CDR1 and CDR2 from the germline V gene are SGHNT and YENEEA. Losses at the gene ends were 8 bases for V and 3 bases for J; bases not matched to a gene: 12. The CDR3 spells CASAQGTSGRESYEQYF. In DNA, the CDR3 is TGTGCCAGCGCCCAGGGGACTAGCGGGAGAGAAAGCTACGAGCAGTACTTC. Full variable domain (outside the CDR3, taken from reference TRBV11-3 and TRBJ2-7): EAGVVQSPRYKIIEKKQPVAFWCNPISGHNTLYWYLQNLGQGPELLIRYENEEAVDDSQLPKDRFSAERLKGVDSTLKIQPAELGDSAVYLCASAQGTSGRESYEQYFGPGTRLTVT.

The chain is built from TRBV4-1 and TRBJ2-7, with TRBD2 matching 10 bases. The CDR3 has 13 amino acids. Germline CDR1 is MGHRA and CDR2 is YSYEKL. The V segment lost 8 bases and the J segment 1 base; nucleotides outside the gene matches: 2. CDR3 amino acids: CASGLAESYEQYF. CDR3 DNA: TGCGCCAGCGGACTAGCGGAGTCCTACGAGCAGTACTTC.

The chain has TRBV9 and TRBJ1-2; weak D call: TRBD1 (6 bases). The CDR3 has 15 amino acids. Germline CDR1 and CDR2: SGDLS and YYNGEE. V dropped 6 bases and J dropped 9 bases, with 24 bases sitting between them. CDR3 nucleotides: TGTGCCAGCATTCGACAGGTCCGCACTCACCTTAGCTACACCTTC. It yields the protein CASIRQVRTHLSYTF.

The chain combines TRBV9 with TRBJ2-1; TRBD2 agrees at 11 bases. V trimming: 3 bases; J trimming: 7 bases; junction bases outside the gene matches: 15. The V gene's germline CDR1 is SGDLS and CDR2 YYNGEE. The CDR3 consists of 18 residues. In nucleotides, the CDR3 is TGTGCCAGCAGCGCCCGTAGCGGGAGGGGTAGAGGGGGGAATGAGCAGTTCTTC. Its protein product is CASSARSGRGRGGNEQFF.

This clone occurred once. The chain is built from TRBV7-8 and TRBJ1-3; D remains unclear. Germline CDR1 SGHVS, CDR2 FQNEAQ. The CDR3 has 16 residues. V was trimmed by 0 bases and J by 4 bases, leaving 13 bases between them. CDR3 sequence reads: CASSLAGGVSGNTIYF. As DNA, the CDR3 is TGTGCCAGCAGCTTAGCGGGTGGGGTCTCCGGAAACACCATATATTTT.

The chain combines TRBV7-2 with TRBJ2-5; the D gene is possibly TRBD1 (6 bases). V lost 3 bases, J lost 1 base, and 12 bases lay in between. This CDR3 comprises 15 residues. Germline V CDR1 and CDR2: SGHTA, FQGNSA. CDR3 DNA: TGTGCCAGCAGCTTGGCCTTAGGGGGCCAAGAGACCCAGTACTTC. Translating it yields CASSLALGGQETQYF.

V gene TRBV4-1 combines with J gene TRBJ1-4; unclear D gene. This CDR3 comprises 16 residues. CDR1 MGHRA and CDR2 YSYEKL come from the germline V gene. V dropped 1 base and J dropped 0 bases, with 9 bases sitting between them. The CDR3 loop is CASSQASGTTNEKLFF. The DNA of the CDR3 is TGCGCCAGCAGCCAAGCTTCAGGAACAACTAATGAAAAACTGTTTTTT.

The chain's CDR3 is CAWSSTQGNTIYF. Here the CDR3 DNA reads TGTGCCTGGAGTTCGACCCAAGGAAACACCATATATTTT. This chain connects TRBV30 to TRBJ1-3; D not resolved. The CDR3 consists of 13 residues. V was pared by 2 bases and J by 4 bases, with 9 bases between. Germline CDR1 and CDR2: GTSNPN and SVGIG (reference sequence).

The V gene is TRBV10-3, the J gene TRBJ2-1; the match to TRBD2 covers 12 bases. The CDR3 totals 16 residues. The V and J ends lost 5 bases and 4 bases, in that order; junction bases with no gene match: 6. The germline V gene encodes CDR1 ENHRY and CDR2 SYGVKD. CDR3 amino acids: CAISRTSGDTYNEQFF. CDR3 bases: TGTGCCATCAGTAGGACTAGCGGGGACACATACAATGAGCAGTTCTTC.

This clone was detected once. The DNA of the CDR3 is TGCGCCAGCAGCCTGGTGAGGGGGAGTCATCACACTGAAGCTTTCTTT. Translation: CASSLVRGSHHTEAFF. The chain carries TRBV5-1 and TRBJ1-1, with D possibly being TRBD1 (6 bases). Germline CDR1 is SGHRS and CDR2 is YFSETQ. V lost 4 bases and J lost 3, with 19 bases in between. CDR3 size: 16 residues.

The chain recombines TRBV9 with TRBJ1-5; D is possibly TRBD1 (5 bases). The CDR3 is 15 residues long. Per the germline V gene, CDR1 is SGDLS and CDR2 is YYNGEE. V was pared by 1 base and J by 3 bases, with 11 bases between. CDR3 region: CASSVTGDYNQPQHF. Written as DNA, the CDR3 is TGTGCCAGCAGCGTAACCGGGGACTACAATCAGCCCCAGCATTTT.

This clone was counted once. The chain has TRBV10-3 and TRBJ2-7; perhaps D is TRBD1 or TRBD2 (5 bases each). Trimming removed 10 bases from V and 4 bases from J, with 17 bases in between. Germline V gene lookup returns CDR1 ENHRY and CDR2 SYGVKD. The CDR3 totals 13 residues. DNA for the CDR3: TGTGCCACCCAAAGGGACGGGACGTACGAGCAGTACTTC. This sequence encodes CATQRDGTYEQYF.